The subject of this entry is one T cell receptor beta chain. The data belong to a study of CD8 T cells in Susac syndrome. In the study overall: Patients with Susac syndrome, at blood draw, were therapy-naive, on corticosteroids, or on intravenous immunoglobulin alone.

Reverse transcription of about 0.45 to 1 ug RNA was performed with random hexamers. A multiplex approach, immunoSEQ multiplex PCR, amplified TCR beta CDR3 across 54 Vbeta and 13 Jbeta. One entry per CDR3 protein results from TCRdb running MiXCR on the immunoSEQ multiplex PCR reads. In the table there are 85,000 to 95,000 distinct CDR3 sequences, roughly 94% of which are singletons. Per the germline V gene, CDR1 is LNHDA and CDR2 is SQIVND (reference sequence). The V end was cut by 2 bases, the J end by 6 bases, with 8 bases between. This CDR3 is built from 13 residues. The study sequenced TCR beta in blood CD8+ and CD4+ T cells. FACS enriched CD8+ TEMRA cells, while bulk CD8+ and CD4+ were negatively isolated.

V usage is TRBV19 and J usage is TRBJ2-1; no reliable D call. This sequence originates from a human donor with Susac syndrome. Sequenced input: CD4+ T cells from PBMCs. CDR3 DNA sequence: TGTGCCAGTAGTATATCCAGATCCAATGAGCAGTTCTTC. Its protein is CASSISRSNEQFF.